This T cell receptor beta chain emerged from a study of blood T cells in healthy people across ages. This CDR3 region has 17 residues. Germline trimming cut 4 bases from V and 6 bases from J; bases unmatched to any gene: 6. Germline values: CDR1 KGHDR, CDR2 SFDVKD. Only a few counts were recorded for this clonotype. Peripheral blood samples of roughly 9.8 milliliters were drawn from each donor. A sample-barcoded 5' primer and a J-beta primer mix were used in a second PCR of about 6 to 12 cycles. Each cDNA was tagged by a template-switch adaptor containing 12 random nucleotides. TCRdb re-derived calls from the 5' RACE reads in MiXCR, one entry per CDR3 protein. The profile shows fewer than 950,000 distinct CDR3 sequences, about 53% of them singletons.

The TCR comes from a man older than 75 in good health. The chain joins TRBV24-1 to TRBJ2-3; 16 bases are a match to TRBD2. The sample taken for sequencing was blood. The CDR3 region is CATSDPGTSGRADTQYF. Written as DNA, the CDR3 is TGTGCCACCAGTGACCCCGGGACTAGCGGGAGGGCTGATACGCAGTATTTT.